The rows below give T cell receptor beta chains drawn from one sample of a study of blood T cell repertoires in COVID-19. The repertoire was sequenced with immunoSEQ multiplex PCR; TCRdb's copy has only in-frame clones and lacks some. The data show some 210,000 clones, around 83% seen once. The specimen sequenced was peripheral blood. The origin of the receptors is a man aged 50-59 years with active or convalescent COVID-19. The CDR3 runs from the conserved cysteine through the conserved F or W. The order of the fields is D gene, J gene, CDR3 length, V gene, clone size, CDR3 DNA, CDR3 protein. D genes are given only for firm matches. Only some rows state a clone size, as once, few, many or a class for expanded clones.

D: NA
J: TRBJ1-2
length: 15
V: TRBV6-6
size: NA
DNA: TGTGCCAGCAACATCGGACAGCTAGCTAACTATGGCTACACCTTC
CDR3: CASNIGQLANYGYTF

D: TRBD2
J: TRBJ2-3
length: 16
V: TRBV6-1
size: NA
DNA: TGTGCCAGCAGTGGGCATAGACTAGCGGGAACAGATACGCAGTATTTT
CDR3: CASSGHRLAGTDTQYF

D: NA
J: TRBJ2-1
length: 12
V: TRBV3-1/TRBV3-2
size: NA
DNA: TGTGCCAGCAGCCAAGTGGGGCTTGAGCAGTTCTTC
CDR3: CASSQVGLEQFF

D: NA
J: TRBJ1-1
length: 13
V: TRBV2
size: few
DNA: TGTGCCAGCAGCTGGGCCCAATACACTGAAGCTTTCTTT
CDR3: CASSWAQYTEAFF

D: NA
J: TRBJ1-2
length: 12
V: TRBV11-2
size: NA
DNA: TGTGCCAGCAGCTCAACAGGGTGGGGCTACACCTTC
CDR3: CASSSTGWGYTF

D: TRBD1
J: TRBJ1-5
length: 19
V: TRBV10-2
size: NA
DNA: TGCGCCAGCAGTTCCTTAGGGACAGGGGGTCCTGTTAGCAATCAGCCCCAGCATTTT
CDR3: CASSSLGTGGPVSNQPQHF

D: NA
J: TRBJ2-1
length: 15
V: TRBV19
size: NA
DNA: TGTGCCAGCGGGGGACAGCTAAGCTCCTACAATGAGCAGTTCTTC
CDR3: CASGGQLSSYNEQFF

D: NA
J: TRBJ1-2
length: 11
V: TRBV24-1
size: NA
DNA: TGTGCCACCAGTGATTTCGTTGGCTACACCTTC
CDR3: CATSDFVGYTF

D: NA
J: TRBJ2-4
length: 19
V: TRBV19
size: NA
DNA: TGTGCCAGCCTCCCGGGGGGCAGGAGGTCTCTGCTAGCCAAAAACATTCAGTACTTC
CDR3: CASLPGGRRSLLAKNIQYF

D: TRBD1
J: TRBJ1-6
length: 14
V: TRBV7-9
size: NA
DNA: TGTGCCAGCAGCTTACAGGGGGCGGATTCACCCCTCCACTTT
CDR3: CASSLQGADSPLHF

D: NA
J: TRBJ1-3
length: 15
V: TRBV19
size: NA
DNA: TGTGCCAGTAGTAGAGGTCCATCCTCTGGAAACACCATATATTTT
CDR3: CASSRGPSSGNTIYF

D: NA
J: TRBJ1-4
length: 14
V: TRBV11-2
size: NA
DNA: TGTGCCAGCAGCCTCCGGACAGACGGTGAAAAACTGTTTTTT
CDR3: CASSLRTDGEKLFF

D: NA
J: TRBJ2-1
length: 15
V: TRBV5-1
size: once
DNA: TGCGCCAGCAGACAACCCGGGGGTCTCCTCTATGAGCAGTTCTTC
CDR3: CASRQPGGLLYEQFF

D: TRBD2
J: TRBJ2-3
length: 16
V: TRBV10-1
size: NA
DNA: TGCGCCAGCAGTCCGATCGCTAGCGGGAGCACAGATACGCAGTATTTT
CDR3: CASSPIASGSTDTQYF

D: TRBD2
J: TRBJ2-3
length: 15
V: TRBV29-1
size: NA
DNA: TGCAGTGCCCTAGGAGCGGGAGTCTCGACAGATACGCAGTATTTT
CDR3: CSALGAGVSTDTQYF

D: NA
J: TRBJ1-1
length: 15
V: TRBV15
size: NA
DNA: TGTGCCACCAGCAGAGATGTGGGGGGGGGCACTGAAGCTTTCTTT
CDR3: CATSRDVGGGTEAFF

D: NA
J: TRBJ2-3
length: 15
V: TRBV4-1
size: NA
DNA: TGCGCCAGCAGCCAAGACGGGACTGGCACAGATACGCAGTATTTT
CDR3: CASSQDGTGTDTQYF

D: NA
J: TRBJ1-2
length: 14
V: TRBV4-3
size: NA
DNA: TGCGCCAGCAGCCAAGACAGGGCCCACTATGGCTACACCTTC
CDR3: CASSQDRAHYGYTF

D: TRBD1
J: TRBJ2-5
length: 16
V: TRBV6-2/TRBV6-3
size: NA
DNA: TGTGCCAGCAGTTACACCGGGACAGGGTACGGGGAGACCCAGTACTTC
CDR3: CASSYTGTGYGETQYF

D: NA
J: TRBJ2-5
length: 13
V: TRBV6-5
size: NA
DNA: TGTGCTTCCAGCGGACGGCTAACAGAGACCCAGTACTTC
CDR3: CASSGRLTETQYF

D: TRBD1
J: TRBJ2-1
length: 16
V: TRBV4-3
size: NA
DNA: TGCGCCAGCAGCCAAGAAGACAGGGGCCGCGCGAATGGGCAGTTCTTC
CDR3: CASSQEDRGRANGQFF

D: TRBD1
J: TRBJ1-6
length: 14
V: TRBV30
size: NA
DNA: TGTGCCTGGAGCAAAGGACAGGAGAATTCACCCCTCCACTTT
CDR3: CAWSKGQENSPLHF

D: TRBD1
J: TRBJ2-7
length: 14
V: TRBV10-3
size: NA
DNA: TGTGCCATCAGTGATAGACAGGGGGCTGACGAGCAGTACTTC
CDR3: CAISDRQGADEQYF

D: NA
J: TRBJ1-5
length: 14
V: TRBV19
size: NA
DNA: TGTGCCAGTAGTCAACAAATTAGCAATCAGCCCCAGCATTTT
CDR3: CASSQQISNQPQHF

D: TRBD2
J: TRBJ2-7
length: 13
V: TRBV12-5
size: NA
DNA: TGTGCTAGTGGTCTAGCGGGCTCCTACGAGCAGTACTTC
CDR3: CASGLAGSYEQYF

D: NA
J: TRBJ1-2
length: 12
V: TRBV2
size: few
DNA: TGTGCCAGCAGCTTCGGGGGGGATGGCTACACCTTC
CDR3: CASSFGGDGYTF

D: NA
J: TRBJ2-1
length: 13
V: TRBV7-2
size: NA
DNA: TGTGCCAGCAGAACAGGGATCCAGGGTGAGCAGTTCTTC
CDR3: CASRTGIQGEQFF

D: TRBD1
J: TRBJ2-1
length: 13
V: TRBV19
size: NA
DNA: TGTGCCAGTAGGGGACAGGGGCGAGGTGAGCAGTTCTTC
CDR3: CASRGQGRGEQFF

D: TRBD2
J: TRBJ2-7
length: 16
V: TRBV6-5
size: NA
DNA: TGTGCCAGCAGTTACGGGGCTAGCGGGGGCCCGGGGGAGCAGTACTTC
CDR3: CASSYGASGGPGEQYF

D: NA
J: TRBJ2-1
length: 17
V: TRBV12-2
size: NA
DNA: TGTGCAAGTCGCCCCCAAAGGGTAGCGGGGGGAGGAGGTGAGCAGTTCTTC
CDR3: CASRPQRVAGGGGEQFF

D: TRBD2
J: TRBJ2-7
length: 15
V: TRBV3-1/TRBV3-2
size: once
DNA: TGTGCCAGCAGCCCACCGGGACTAGCGGGAGTCGAGCAGTACTTC
CDR3: CASSPPGLAGVEQYF

D: TRBD1
J: TRBJ2-5
length: 15
V: TRBV5-1
size: NA
DNA: TGCGCCAGCAGCCAAACAGGGGGCTCTAGAGAGACCCAGTACTTC
CDR3: CASSQTGGSRETQYF

D: NA
J: TRBJ1-2
length: 14
V: TRBV2
size: NA
DNA: TGTGCCAGCATGGAACAGATTAATAACTATGGCTACACCTTC
CDR3: CASMEQINNYGYTF

D: TRBD1
J: TRBJ1-1
length: 15
V: TRBV28
size: NA
DNA: TGTGCCAGCAGTCCAACAGGGGTTGAGGCCACTGAAGCTTTCTTT
CDR3: CASSPTGVEATEAFF

D: NA
J: TRBJ1-2
length: 16
V: TRBV4-1
size: NA
DNA: TGCGCCAGCAGCCAAGCGTCGGGAAATACTAACTATGGCTACACCTTC
CDR3: CASSQASGNTNYGYTF

D: TRBD1
J: TRBJ2-1
length: 15
V: TRBV9
size: NA
DNA: TGTGCCAGCAGGCCGCCGGGACAGACGTACAATGAGCAGTTCTTC
CDR3: CASRPPGQTYNEQFF

D: NA
J: TRBJ1-2
length: 14
V: TRBV29-1
size: NA
DNA: TGCAGCGCGACTCCGACGGGATCCCACTATGGCTACACCTTC
CDR3: CSATPTGSHYGYTF

D: TRBD2
J: TRBJ2-5
length: 15
V: TRBV5-1
size: NA
DNA: TGCGCCGGCGGGCCTAGCGGGGGCCTGGGGGAGACCCAGTACTTC
CDR3: CAGGPSGGLGETQYF

D: NA
J: TRBJ1-5
length: 16
V: TRBV7-8
size: NA
DNA: TGTGCCAGCAGCTTACTGGGACTTCCTAGCAATCAGCCCCAGCATTTT
CDR3: CASSLLGLPSNQPQHF

D: TRBD1
J: TRBJ1-1
length: 15
V: TRBV5-1
size: NA
DNA: TGCGCCAGCAGCTTGGGGACAGGGATAACCACTGAAGCTTTCTTT
CDR3: CASSLGTGITTEAFF

D: NA
J: TRBJ2-3
length: 16
V: TRBV2
size: NA
DNA: TGTGCCAGCAGTGAAGAAGCTAGCCCCAGCACAGATACGCAGTATTTT
CDR3: CASSEEASPSTDTQYF

D: NA
J: TRBJ2-1
length: 14
V: TRBV29-1
size: NA
DNA: TGCAGCGTCCCAAGGGGGGGAATGGACAATGAGCAGTTCTTC
CDR3: CSVPRGGMDNEQFF